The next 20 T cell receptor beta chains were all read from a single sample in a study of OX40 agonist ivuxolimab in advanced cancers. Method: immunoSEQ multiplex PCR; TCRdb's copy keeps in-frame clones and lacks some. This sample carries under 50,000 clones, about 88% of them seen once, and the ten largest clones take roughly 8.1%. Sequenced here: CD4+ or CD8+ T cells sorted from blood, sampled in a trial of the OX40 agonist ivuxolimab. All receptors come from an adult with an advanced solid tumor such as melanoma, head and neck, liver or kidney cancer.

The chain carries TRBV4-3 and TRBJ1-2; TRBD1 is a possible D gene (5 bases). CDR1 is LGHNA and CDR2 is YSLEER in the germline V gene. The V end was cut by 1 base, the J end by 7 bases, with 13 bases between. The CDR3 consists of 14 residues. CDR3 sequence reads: CASSQAGSGLGYTF. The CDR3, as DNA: TGCGCCAGCAGCCAAGCAGGGTCAGGGCTTGGCTACACCTTC.

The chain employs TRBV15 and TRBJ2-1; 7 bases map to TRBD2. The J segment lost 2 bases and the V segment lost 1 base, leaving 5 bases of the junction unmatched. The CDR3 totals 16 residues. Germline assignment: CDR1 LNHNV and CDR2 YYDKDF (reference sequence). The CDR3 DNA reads TGTGCCACCAGCAGAGGGTCGAGCGGGACCTACAATGAGCAGTTCTTC. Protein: CATSRGSSGTYNEQFF.

CDR3 sequence: CASSFDRSYEQYF. The CDR3 DNA sequence: TGTGCCAGCAGCTTCGACAGGTCCTACGAGCAGTACTTC. This chain connects TRBV11-1 to TRBJ2-7; TRBD1 is a possible D gene (6 bases). Trimming removed 3 bases from V and 1 base from J, with 7 bases in between. The germline V gene encodes CDR1 SGHAT and CDR2 FQDESV (reference sequence). There are 13 residues in the CDR3.

The CDR3 region is CASSYTERYNSPLHF. CDR3 in DNA: TGTGCCAGCAGTTACACGGAAAGATATAATTCACCCCTCCACTTT. The rearrangement joins TRBV28 to TRBJ1-6; no definite D call. The CDR3 has 15 residues. The V end lost 4 bases, the J end lost 4 bases, and 11 bases lay between the germline ends. CDR1 and CDR2 from the germline V gene are MDHEN and SYDVKM.

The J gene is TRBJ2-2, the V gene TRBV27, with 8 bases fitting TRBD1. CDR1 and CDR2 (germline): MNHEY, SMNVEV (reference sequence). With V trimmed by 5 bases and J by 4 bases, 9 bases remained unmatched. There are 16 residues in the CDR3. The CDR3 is CASSPLGQGSTGELFF. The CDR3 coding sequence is TGTGCCAGCAGTCCCCTCGGACAGGGTAGCACCGGGGAGCTGTTTTTT.

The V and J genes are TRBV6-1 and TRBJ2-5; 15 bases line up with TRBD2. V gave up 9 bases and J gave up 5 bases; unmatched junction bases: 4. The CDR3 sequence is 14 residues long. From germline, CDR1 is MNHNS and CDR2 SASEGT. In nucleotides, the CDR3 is TGTGCCAGGGGACTAGCGGGAGGTAAGGAGACCCAGTACTTC. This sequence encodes CARGLAGGKETQYF.

The CDR3 is CASSSGGKNTEAFF. In nucleotides, the CDR3 is TGTGCCAGCAGTTCAGGGGGAAAGAACACTGAAGCTTTCTTT. The rearrangement uses TRBV5-4 and TRBJ1-1, with TRBD1 identical over 7 bases. V shed 5 bases and J 1 base; nucleotides not matched to a gene: 5. The CDR3 has 14 amino acids. From germline, CDR1 is SGHNT and CDR2 YYREEE (reference sequence). Combining the CDR3 with reference TRBV5-4 and TRBJ1-1 gives the whole variable domain ETGVTQSPTHLIKTRGQQVTLRCSSQSGHNTVSWYQQALGQGPQFIFQYYREEENGRGNFPPRFSGLQFPNYSSELNVNALELDDSALYLCASSSGGKNTEAFFGQGTRLTVV.

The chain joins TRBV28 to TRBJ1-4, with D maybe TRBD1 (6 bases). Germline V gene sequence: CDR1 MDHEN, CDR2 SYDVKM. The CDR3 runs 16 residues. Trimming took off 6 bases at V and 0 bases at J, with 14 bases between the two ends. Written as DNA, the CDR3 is TGTGCCAGCAGGAGCAGGACAGTTGCAACTAATGAAAAACTGTTTTTT. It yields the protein CASRSRTVATNEKLFF.

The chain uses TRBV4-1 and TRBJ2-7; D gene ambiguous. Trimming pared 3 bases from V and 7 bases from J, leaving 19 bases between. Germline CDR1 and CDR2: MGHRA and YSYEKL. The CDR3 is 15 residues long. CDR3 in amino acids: CASSQADLRAGEQYF. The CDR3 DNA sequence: TGCGCCAGCAGCCAGGCCGATCTAAGGGCCGGAGAGCAGTACTTC.

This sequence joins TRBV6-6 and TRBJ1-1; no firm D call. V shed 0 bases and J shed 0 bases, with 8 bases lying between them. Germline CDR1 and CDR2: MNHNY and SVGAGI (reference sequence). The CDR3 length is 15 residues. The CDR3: CASSYSGGLNTEAFF. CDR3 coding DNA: TGTGCCAGCAGTTACTCGGGCGGGCTGAACACTGAAGCTTTCTTT.

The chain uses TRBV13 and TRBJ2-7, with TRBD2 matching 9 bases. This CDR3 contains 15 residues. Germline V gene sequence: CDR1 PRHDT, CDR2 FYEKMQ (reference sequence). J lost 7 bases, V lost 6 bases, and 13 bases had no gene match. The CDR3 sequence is CASSKNSGRSMEQYF. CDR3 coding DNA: TGTGCCAGCAGTAAGAATAGCGGGAGAAGCATGGAGCAGTACTTC.

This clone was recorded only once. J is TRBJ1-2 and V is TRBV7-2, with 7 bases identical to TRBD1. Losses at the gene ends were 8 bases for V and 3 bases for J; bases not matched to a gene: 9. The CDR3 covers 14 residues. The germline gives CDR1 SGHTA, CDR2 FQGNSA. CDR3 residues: CASSEPGQHYGYTF. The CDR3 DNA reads TGTGCCAGCTCCGAACCGGGACAGCACTATGGCTACACCTTC. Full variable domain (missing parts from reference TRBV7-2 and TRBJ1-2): GAGVSQSPSNKVTEKGKDVELRCDPISGHTALYWYRQSLGQGLEFLIYFQGNSAPDKSGLPSDRFSAERTGGSVSTLTIQRTQQEDSAVYLCASSEPGQHYGYTFGSGTRLTVV.

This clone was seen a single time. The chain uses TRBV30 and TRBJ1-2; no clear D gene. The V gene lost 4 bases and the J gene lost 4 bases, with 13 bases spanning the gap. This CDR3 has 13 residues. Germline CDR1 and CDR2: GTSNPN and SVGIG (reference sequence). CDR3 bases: TGTGCCTGGAAGAGGGTACCGTCCTATGGCTACACCTTC. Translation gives CAWKRVPSYGYTF.

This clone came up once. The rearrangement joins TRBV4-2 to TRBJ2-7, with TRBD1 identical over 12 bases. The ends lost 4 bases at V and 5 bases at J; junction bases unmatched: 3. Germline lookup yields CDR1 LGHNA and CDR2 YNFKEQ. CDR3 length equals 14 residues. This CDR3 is CASSPGDRGHEQYF. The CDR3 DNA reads TGTGCCAGCAGCCCAGGGGACAGGGGGCACGAGCAGTACTTC.

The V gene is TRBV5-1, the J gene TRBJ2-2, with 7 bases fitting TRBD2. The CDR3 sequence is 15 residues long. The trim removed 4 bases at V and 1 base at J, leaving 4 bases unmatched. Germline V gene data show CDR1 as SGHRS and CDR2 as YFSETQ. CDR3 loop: CASSPGGRNTGELFF. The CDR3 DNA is TGCGCCAGCAGCCCGGGGGGAAGGAACACCGGGGAGCTGTTTTTT.

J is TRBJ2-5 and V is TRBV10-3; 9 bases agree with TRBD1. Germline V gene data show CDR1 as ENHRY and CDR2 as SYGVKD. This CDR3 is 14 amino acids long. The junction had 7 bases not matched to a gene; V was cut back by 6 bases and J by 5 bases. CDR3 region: CAISIQGAGETQYF. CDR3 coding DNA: TGTGCCATCAGCATACAGGGGGCCGGGGAGACCCAGTACTTC.

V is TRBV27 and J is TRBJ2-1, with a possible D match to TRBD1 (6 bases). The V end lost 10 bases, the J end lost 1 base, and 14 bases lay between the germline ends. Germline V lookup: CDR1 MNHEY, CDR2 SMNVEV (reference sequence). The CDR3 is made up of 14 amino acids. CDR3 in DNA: TGTGCCACAGGGGAGCGGATATCCTACAATGAGCAGTTCTTC. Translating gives CATGERISYNEQFF.

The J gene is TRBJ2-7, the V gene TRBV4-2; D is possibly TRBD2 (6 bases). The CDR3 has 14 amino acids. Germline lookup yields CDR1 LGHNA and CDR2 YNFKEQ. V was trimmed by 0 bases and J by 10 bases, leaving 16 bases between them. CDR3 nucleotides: TGTGCCAGCAGCCAAGATTTGGCTAGCGCTGCACAGTACTTC. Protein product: CASSQDLASAAQYF.

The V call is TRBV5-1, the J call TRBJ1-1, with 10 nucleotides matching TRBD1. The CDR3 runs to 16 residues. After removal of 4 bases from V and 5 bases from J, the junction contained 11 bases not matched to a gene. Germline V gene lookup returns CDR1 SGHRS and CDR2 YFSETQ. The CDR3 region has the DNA TGCGCCAGCAGCCCCGGGACAGGGGTCTGGGGGACTGAAGCTTTCTTT. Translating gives CASSPGTGVWGTEAFF.

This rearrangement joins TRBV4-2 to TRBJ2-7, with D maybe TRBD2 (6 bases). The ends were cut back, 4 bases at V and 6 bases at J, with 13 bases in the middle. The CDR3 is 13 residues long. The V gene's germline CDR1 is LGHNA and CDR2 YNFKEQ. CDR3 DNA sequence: TGTGCCAGCAGCCCCGTCGGGGGAATCGAGCAGTACTTC. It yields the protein CASSPVGGIEQYF.